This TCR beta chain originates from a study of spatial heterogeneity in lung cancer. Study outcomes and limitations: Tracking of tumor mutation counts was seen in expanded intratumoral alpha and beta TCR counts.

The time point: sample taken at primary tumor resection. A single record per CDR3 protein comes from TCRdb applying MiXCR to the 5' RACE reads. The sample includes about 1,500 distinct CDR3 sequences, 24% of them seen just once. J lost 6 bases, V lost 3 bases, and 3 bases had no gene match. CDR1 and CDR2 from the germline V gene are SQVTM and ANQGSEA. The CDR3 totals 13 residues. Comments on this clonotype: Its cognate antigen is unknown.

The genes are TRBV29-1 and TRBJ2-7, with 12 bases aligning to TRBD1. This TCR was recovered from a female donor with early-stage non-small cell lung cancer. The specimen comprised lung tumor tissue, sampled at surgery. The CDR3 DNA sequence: TGCAGCGTTGAGGGGGACAGGGGGCGCGAGCAGTACTTC. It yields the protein CSVEGDRGREQYF.